This T cell receptor (beta chain) was retrieved from a study of early stage breast cancer tumors. Study as a whole: Most invasive tumors, about 75% of the 16, were ER+/PR+/HER2-.

This table comes from immunoSEQ multiplex PCR, and its TCRdb copy is limited to in-frame clones, with some not included. Of around 28,000 clones in the sample, 55% to 75% are singletons; the top ten hold around a third. This CDR3 spans 17 amino acids. Specimen: blood. The chain recombines TRBV12-2 with TRBJ2-7; the table's TRBD2 call for D was not verified on the DNA. TRBV12-2 is deemed a pseudogene. This clonotype was obtained from a person aged 45 to 59 with breast cancer. The CDR3 loop reads CASRICSGNGGAYEQYF. CDR3 DNA: TGTGCAAGTCGCATATGCAGCGGGAATGGTGGGGCCTACGAGCAGTACTTC.